Each of the 21 T cell receptor beta chains below was sequenced from the same sample in a study of vaccination and CD4 T cells after COVID-19. Treatment specified: roughly 11-day PBMC culture with coronavirus spike peptide pools or control peptides (ViraFEST assay). For these TCRs, the target antigens are not known. Cultured CD4+ T cells had their DNA profiled by the Oncomine TCR Beta short-read assay. TCRdb ran MiXCR on the PCR reads and lists one entry per CDR3 protein. The sample holds around 14,000 distinct CDR3 sequences, around 56% seen once. The sequencing input was CD4+ T cells from blood, cultured in vitro. The receptors were sampled from a human donor who had recovered from COVID-19.

The rearrangement uses TRBV20-1 and TRBJ1-4; tentative D call: TRBD1 (5 bases). The CDR3 extends over 15 amino acids. Germline CDR1 DFQATT, CDR2 SNEGSKA (reference sequence). Trimming took off 3 bases at V and 7 bases at J, with 18 bases between the two ends. The CDR3 coding sequence is TGCAGTGCTAGGGTCCACGGCAGGGTTGGTGAAAAACTGTTTTTT. The encoded protein is CSARVHGRVGEKLFF.

The chain couples TRBV6-5 to TRBJ2-6, with D possibly matching TRBD2 (6 bases). Trimming took off 4 bases at V and 0 bases at J, with 10 bases between the two ends. The CDR3 has 16 residues. Germline CDR1 is MNHEY and CDR2 is SVGAGI. The CDR3 is CASSSLGGSGANVLTF. The CDR3 nucleotides read TGTGCCAGCAGTTCCCTCGGGGGCTCTGGGGCCAACGTCCTGACTTTC.

This clonotype was seen a single time. The J gene is TRBJ1-1, the V gene TRBV6-1; 8 bases match TRBD1. The germline CDR1 and CDR2 sequences are MNHNS and SASEGT. The junction had 5 bases not matched to a gene; V was cut back by 6 bases and J by 2 bases. The CDR3 consists of 14 residues. CDR3 sequence: CASRYGQGNTEAFF. CDR3 DNA sequence: TGTGCCAGCAGATATGGACAGGGCAACACTGAAGCTTTCTTT.

The V gene is TRBV7-9, the J gene TRBJ2-7; D not certain. The germline V gene has CDR1 SEHNR and CDR2 FQNEAQ (reference sequence). Trimming removed 0 bases from V and 2 bases from J, with 14 bases in between. The CDR3 contains 16 residues. CDR3 residues: CASSLADLWGTYEQYF. CDR3 in DNA: TGTGCCAGCAGCTTAGCGGATCTCTGGGGTACCTACGAGCAGTACTTC.

The chain joins TRBV2 to TRBJ2-3, with TRBD2 matching 7 bases. This CDR3 region has 13 residues. With V trimmed by 8 bases and J by 13 bases, 15 bases remained unmatched. Per the germline V gene, CDR1 is SNHLY and CDR2 is FYNNEI. The CDR3 reads CASAEGGLRGEYF. The CDR3 DNA follows: TGTGCCAGCGCCGAAGGTGGCTTACGGGGGGAGTATTTT.

This clonotype was found a few times. This chain uses TRBV20-1 with TRBJ1-2; 7 bases match TRBD1. The germline CDR1 and CDR2 sequences are DFQATT and SNEGSKA (reference sequence). Trimming removed 6 bases from V and 5 bases from J; junction bases left unmatched: 9. This CDR3 contains 13 residues. For the CDR3, the DNA is TGCAGTGCAACAGACAGGGTAGGGTATGGCTACACCTTC. Its translation: CSATDRVGYGYTF.

CDR3 loop: CASSRTGPYEKLFF. Written as DNA, the CDR3 is TGTGCCAGCAGTCGGACAGGTCCCTATGAAAAACTGTTTTTT. The chain employs TRBV27 and TRBJ1-4, with TRBD1 matching 7 bases. The V and J ends lost 5 bases and 6 bases, in that order; junction bases with no gene match: 6. CDR1 is MNHEY, CDR2 SMNVEV, per germline (reference sequence). The length of the CDR3 is 14 residues. Drawing the rest from reference TRBV27 and TRBJ1-4, the complete variable domain is EAQVTQNPRYLITVTGKKLTVTCSQNMNHEYMSWYRQDPGLGLRQIYYSMNVEVTDKGDVPEGYKVSRKEKRNFPLILESPSPNQTSLYFCASSRTGPYEKLFFGSGTQLSVL.

The CDR3 region has the DNA TGTGCCACCAGCACGGACAGGGGCGGCTACACCTTC. Protein product: CATSTDRGGYTF. This chain links TRBV15 with TRBJ1-2; 9 bases match TRBD1. The CDR3 spans 12 residues. The germline V gene encodes CDR1 LNHNV and CDR2 YYDKDF (reference sequence). V shed 4 bases, J shed 8 bases, and the junction held 2 bases outside the gene matches.

The CDR3 loop reads CATLDGRSYNSPLHF. DNA for the CDR3: TGTGCCACCCTGGACGGGCGGTCCTATAATTCACCCCTCCACTTT. J is TRBJ1-6 and V is TRBV19; D is unresolved. There are 15 residues in the CDR3. Germline lookup yields CDR1 LNHDA and CDR2 SQIVND (reference sequence). V lost 10 bases, J lost 1 base, and 14 bases lay in between.

V usage is TRBV15 and J usage is TRBJ2-5; 7 nucleotides line up with TRBD2. The CDR3 has 19 residues. Germline assignment: CDR1 LNHNV and CDR2 YYDKDF (reference sequence). V dropped 1 base and J dropped 4; count of bases not matched to a gene: 18. CDR3 sequence: CATSRGGGERVRARETQYF. In DNA form, the CDR3 reads TGTGCCACCAGCAGAGGGGGGGGGGAAAGGGTGAGGGCCCGAGAGACCCAGTACTTC.

The chain has TRBV20-1 and TRBJ2-1, with 11 bases aligning to TRBD2. Germline V gene lookup returns CDR1 DFQATT and CDR2 SNEGSKA (reference sequence). This CDR3 has 13 amino acids. CDR3 DNA: TGCACCGTTTCTAGCGGGAGGTACAATGAGCAGTTCTTC. This encodes CTVSSGRYNEQFF.

The chain uses TRBV7-8 and TRBJ2-7, with TRBD1 as a possible D gene (6 bases). Germline CDR1 is SGHVS and CDR2 is FQNEAQ. V gave up 0 bases and J gave up 6 bases, with 21 bases separating them. The CDR3 has 17 residues. CDR3 amino acids: CASSLARIRAGASEQYF. Here the CDR3 DNA reads TGTGCCAGCAGCTTAGCGCGGATCAGAGCAGGGGCTTCCGAGCAGTACTTC.

This clonotype was observed a few times. This rearrangement joins TRBV7-9 to TRBJ1-5; D might be TRBD1 (5 bases). Trimming stripped 5 bases from V and 9 bases from J, with 17 bases between. Germline lookup yields CDR1 SEHNR and CDR2 FQNEAQ (reference sequence). The CDR3 spans 14 residues. The CDR3 loop reads CASSIDGAQSPQHF. For the CDR3, the DNA is TGTGCCAGCAGCATTGACGGGGCTCAATCGCCCCAGCATTTT.

V is TRBV12-3 or TRBV12-4 and J is TRBJ1-1; D perhaps matches TRBD1 (6 bases). This CDR3 has 14 amino acids. V was clipped by 3 bases and J by 3 bases, with 11 bases between them. CDR3 residues: CASSFGGPDTEAFF. DNA of the CDR3: TGTGCCAGCAGTTTCGGGGGGCCAGACACTGAAGCTTTCTTT.

This chain connects TRBV20-1 to TRBJ2-3; 7 nucleotides match TRBD2. V was pared by 7 bases and J by 2 bases, with 6 bases of the junction left unmatched. This CDR3 is built from 13 residues. Germline CDR1 is DFQATT and CDR2 is SNEGSKA (reference sequence). CDR3 coding DNA: TGCAGTGTGCGGGAGAAAGTCACAGATACGCAGTATTTT. Encoded protein: CSVREKVTDTQYF.

The genes are TRBV6-4 and TRBJ2-2, with a possible D match to TRBD1 (5 bases). Germline V gene data show CDR1 as MRHNA and CDR2 as SNTAGT. The CDR3 has 13 amino acids. The V and J ends lost 6 bases and 3 bases respectively, with 8 bases between them. The CDR3 reads CASSVTDTGELFF. The DNA of the CDR3 is TGTGCCAGCAGCGTGACAGACACCGGGGAGCTGTTTTTT.

This clonotype was counted a few times. This chain links TRBV27 with TRBJ1-5; no definite D call. The CDR3 runs 12 residues. Germline V lookup: CDR1 MNHEY, CDR2 SMNVEV (reference sequence). V lost 8 bases and J 5 bases, leaving 10 bases between the germline ends. The CDR3 DNA follows: TGTGCCAGCGGACTATCCGATCAGCCCCAGCATTTT. Protein sequence: CASGLSDQPQHF.

The genes are TRBV19 and TRBJ2-6, with D unresolved. CDR3 length: 16 amino acids. The ends were cut back, 4 bases at V and 0 bases at J, with 10 bases in the middle. Germline values: CDR1 LNHDA, CDR2 SQIVND (reference sequence). Here the CDR3 reads CASSKNSFSGANVLTF. The CDR3 DNA is TGTGCCAGTAGTAAGAACAGCTTCTCTGGGGCCAACGTCCTGACTTTC.

This sequence joins TRBV24-1 and TRBJ2-4; D gene unclear. In germline, CDR1 is KGHDR, CDR2 SFDVKD. This CDR3 is 15 amino acids long. Deletions cut 4 bases from V and 0 bases from J, with 9 bases between. The CDR3 DNA is TGTGCCACCAGTGACCTCCGGGTAGCCAAAAACATTCAGTACTTC. It yields the protein CATSDLRVAKNIQYF.

In nucleotides, the CDR3 is TGTGCCAGCAGCTTATCGGGGGGCGCTCACTATGGCTACACCTTC. It codes for CASSLSGGAHYGYTF. This chain uses TRBV7-9 with TRBJ1-2; the D gene is possibly TRBD1 (6 bases). The V and J ends lost 2 bases and 3 bases respectively, with 13 bases between them. Germline V gene lookup returns CDR1 SEHNR and CDR2 FQNEAQ (reference sequence). The CDR3 runs to 15 residues.

The J gene is TRBJ1-6, the V gene TRBV6-1, with 8 bases matching TRBD1. CDR1 is MNHNS, CDR2 SASEGT, per germline. J gave up 7 bases and V 7 bases, and 9 bases lay outside the gene matches. The CDR3 sequence is 15 residues long. The CDR3 protein is CASTPDRVKNSPLHF. CDR3 bases: TGTGCCAGCACCCCGGACAGGGTAAAGAATTCACCCCTCCACTTT.